These 3 T cell receptor beta chains were sequenced from one sample in a study of blood T cell repertoires in COVID-19. The table came from immunoSEQ multiplex PCR; TCRdb's copy has only in-frame clones and leaves some out. The sample shows hundreds of thousands of clones, roughly 85% of them seen only once. The source material was peripheral blood. These TCRs come from a woman under 40 with active or convalescent COVID-19.

This clone appeared a single time. This sequence joins TRBV30 and TRBJ2-1; D is possibly TRBD2 (6 bases). Trimming stripped 4 bases from V and 9 bases from J, with 13 bases between. Looked up from germline, CDR1 is GTSNPN and CDR2 is SVGIG (reference sequence). The length of the CDR3 is 12 residues. The CDR3 DNA sequence: TGTGCCTGGAATAGCGGAGGCGGTGAGCAGTTCTTC. Residues: CAWNSGGGEQFF.

V is TRBV12-5 and J is TRBJ1-2; no definite D call. CDR1 and CDR2 from the germline V gene are LGHNT and FRNRAP. This CDR3 is 16 amino acids long. Trimming took 1 base from V and 2 from J, leaving 14 bases between them. CDR3 DNA: TGTGCTAGTGGTTTGGACCCTTTTACAGTCAACTATGGCTACACCTTC. This codes for CASGLDPFTVNYGYTF.

In DNA, the CDR3 is TGTGCCAGCAGCCTCACCGTCGACAGGGGAAACCCCTACGAGCAGTACTTC. Encoded protein: CASSLTVDRGNPYEQYF. The chain links TRBV11-3 to TRBJ2-7; TRBD1 agrees at 8 bases. This CDR3 has 17 amino acids. J gave up 2 bases and V 5 bases, and 14 bases lay outside the gene matches. CDR1 and CDR2 (germline): SGHNT, YENEEA.